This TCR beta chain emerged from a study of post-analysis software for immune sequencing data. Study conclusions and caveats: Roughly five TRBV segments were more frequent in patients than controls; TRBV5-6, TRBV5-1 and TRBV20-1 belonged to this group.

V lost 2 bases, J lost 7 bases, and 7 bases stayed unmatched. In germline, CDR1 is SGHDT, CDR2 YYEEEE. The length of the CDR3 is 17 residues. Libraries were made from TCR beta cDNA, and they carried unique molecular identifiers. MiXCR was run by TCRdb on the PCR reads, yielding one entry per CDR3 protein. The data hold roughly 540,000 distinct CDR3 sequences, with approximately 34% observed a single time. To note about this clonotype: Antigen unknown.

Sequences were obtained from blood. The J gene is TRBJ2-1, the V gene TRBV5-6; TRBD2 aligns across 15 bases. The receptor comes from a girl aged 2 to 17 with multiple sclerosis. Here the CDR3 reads CASSFWAGTSGRNEQFF. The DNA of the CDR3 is TGTGCCAGCAGCTTCTGGGCCGGGACTAGCGGGAGGAATGAGCAGTTCTTC.